Below are 30 T cell receptor beta chains sequenced from a single sample in a study of identical twins' blood T cells. MiXCR, applied by TCRdb to the 5' RACE reads, yields one record per CDR3 protein. The data hold around 380,000 distinct CDR3 sequences, with about 28% observed a single time. Sequencing was carried out using PBMCs. These receptors were obtained from a woman aged 18 to 49 in good health.

The V gene is TRBV29-1, the J gene TRBJ2-2; TRBD1 is a possible D gene (6 bases). V was cut by 6 bases and J by 1 base, with 15 bases left in between. Germline-derived CDR1 and CDR2 are SQVTM and ANQGSEA. CDR3 length: 15 amino acids. The CDR3 loop is CSVHSGTWNTGELFF. CDR3 nucleotide sequence: TGCAGCGTGCACTCCGGGACATGGAACACCGGGGAGCTGTTTTTT.

The chain combines TRBV14 with TRBJ2-2, with D perhaps assigned TRBD1 or TRBD2 (5 bases each). This CDR3 spans 14 amino acids. V was cut by 6 bases and J by 5 bases, with 13 bases left in between. Looked up from germline, CDR1 is SGHDN and CDR2 is FVKESK. The CDR3 DNA follows: TGTGCCAGCAGTCCCGGGACCAGTACCGGGGAGCTGTTTTTT. It encodes CASSPGTSTGELFF.

This clonotype was picked up a small number of times. The chain's CDR3 is CSVSTNTEAFF. The CDR3 region has the DNA TGCAGCGTTTCTACTAACACTGAAGCTTTCTTT. The chain is built from TRBV29-1 and TRBJ1-1; D remains unclear. There are 11 residues in the CDR3. Germline V gene sequence: CDR1 SQVTM, CDR2 ANQGSEA. Between the trimmed V and J ends, which lost 5 bases and 2 bases, there was a span of 6 bases.

There are many counts of this clonotype. The rearrangement links TRBV7-9 to TRBJ1-1; no firm D call. CDR1 SEHNR and CDR2 FQNEAQ come from the germline V gene (reference sequence). The CDR3 has 15 amino acids. V was pared by 3 bases and J by 3 bases, with 14 bases between. The CDR3 bases are TGTGCCAGCAGCTTGGGAACTTCTAGGGACACTGAAGCTTTCTTT. Protein product: CASSLGTSRDTEAFF.

This chain connects TRBV20-1 to TRBJ2-3; D may correspond to TRBD1 or TRBD2 (6 bases each). Germline V gives CDR1 DFQATT, CDR2 SNEGSKA (reference sequence). CDR3 size: 14 residues. V lost 3 bases and J lost 0, with 10 bases in between. The CDR3 nucleotides are TGCAGTGCTAGCCGGAGGGGGAGCACAGATACGCAGTATTTT. Its protein product is CSASRRGSTDTQYF.

This clonotype came up a few times. The CDR3 loop is CASSVDLGDTQYF. The DNA for the CDR3 is TGTGCCAGCAGCGTAGACCTGGGTGATACGCAGTATTTT. The rearrangement links TRBV9 to TRBJ2-3; D unresolved. Germline V CDR1 and CDR2: SGDLS, YYNGEE. The ends were cut back, 0 bases at V and 6 bases at J, with 8 bases in the middle. The CDR3 is made up of 13 amino acids.

The chain uses TRBV20-1 and TRBJ1-2; D ambiguous. The CDR3 extends over 14 amino acids. Between the trimmed V and J ends, which lost 2 bases and 4 bases, there was a span of 14 bases. Germline V gene sequence: CDR1 DFQATT, CDR2 SNEGSKA (reference sequence). The CDR3 DNA reads as TGCAGTGCTAGACAAATACAGCTGCGCTATGGCTACACCTTC. Translating it yields CSARQIQLRYGYTF.

The chain has TRBV19 and TRBJ2-6; D not certain. This CDR3 region has 13 residues. V was cut by 11 bases and J by 0 bases, with 8 bases left in between. The germline V gene encodes CDR1 LNHDA and CDR2 SQIVND (reference sequence). CDR3 DNA sequence: TGTGCCCGTAATCCCTCTGGGGCCAACGTCCTGACTTTC. Its translation: CARNPSGANVLTF. Complete variable domain (other parts from reference TRBV19 and TRBJ2-6): DGGITQSPKYLFRKEGQNVTLSCEQNLNHDAMYWYRQDPGQGLRLIYYSQIVNDFQKGDIAEGYSVSREKKESFPLTVTSAQKNPTAFYLCARNPSGANVLTFGAGSRLTVL.

The chain recombines TRBV7-8 with TRBJ2-1; 10 positions agree with TRBD2. V trimming: 5 bases; J trimming: 1 base; junction bases outside the gene matches: 8. CDR1 and CDR2 (germline): SGHVS, FQNEAQ. There are 17 residues in the CDR3. The CDR3 region is CASSHFSGRSSYNEQFF. The CDR3 region has the DNA TGTGCCAGCAGCCATTTTAGCGGGAGGTCGTCCTACAATGAGCAGTTCTTC.

This clonotype was seen only a few times. The chain recombines TRBV4-3 with TRBJ2-7, with 9 positions matching TRBD1. Germline trimming cut 0 bases from V and 5 bases from J; bases unmatched to any gene: 11. CDR3 length: 17 amino acids. Germline V gene data show CDR1 as LGHNA and CDR2 as YSLEER. CDR3 bases: TGCGCCAGCAGCCAAGATCGACCCGGGACAGGGTGGAACGAGCAGTACTTC. Amino acid sequence: CASSQDRPGTGWNEQYF.

This clonotype occurred many times. This chain connects TRBV6-5 to TRBJ2-2; maybe TRBD2 (6 bases). V was clipped by 6 bases and J by 2 bases, with 13 bases between them. The length of the CDR3 is 15 residues. The germline gives CDR1 MNHEY, CDR2 SVGAGI. The CDR3 sequence: CASRVGLTNTGELFF. The DNA for the CDR3 is TGTGCCAGCAGAGTTGGACTAACCAACACCGGGGAGCTGTTTTTT.

This clonotype was recorded many times. The V gene is TRBV2, the J gene TRBJ1-1; the D is unclear. This CDR3 is built from 13 residues. V was cut by 4 bases and J by 2 bases, with 8 bases left in between. CDR1 and CDR2 from the germline V gene are SNHLY and FYNNEI. As DNA, the CDR3 is TGTGCCAGCAGTGTCCCAGATAACACTGAAGCTTTCTTT. Translation: CASSVPDNTEAFF. Together with reference TRBV2 and TRBJ1-1, the CDR3 gives the full variable domain: EPEVTQTPSHQVTQMGQEVILRCVPISNHLYFYWYRQILGQKVEFLVSFYNNEISEKSEIFDDQFSVERPDGSNFTLKIRSTKLEDSAMYFCASSVPDNTEAFFGQGTRLTVV.

This chain uses TRBV12-3 or TRBV12-4 with TRBJ1-2; 11 bases line up with TRBD1. The junction had 7 bases not matched to a gene; V was cut back by 6 bases and J by 4 bases. This CDR3 is 15 amino acids long. CDR3 residues: CASSLGTGGRYGYTF. DNA for the CDR3: TGTGCCAGCAGCCTTGGGACAGGGGGACGCTATGGCTACACCTTC.

The rearrangement uses TRBV20-1 and TRBJ2-1; D remains unclear. Germline CDR1 and CDR2: DFQATT and SNEGSKA (reference sequence). This CDR3 region has 11 residues. In nucleotides, the CDR3 is TGCAGGGTCTCCCGTTCAGATGAGCAGTTCTTC. Its protein product is CRVSRSDEQFF.

CDR3 nucleotide sequence: TGCAGTGCTCAGGGGACTAGCACAGATACGCAGTATTTT. Encoded protein: CSAQGTSTDTQYF. The V and J genes are TRBV20-1 and TRBJ2-3; either TRBD1 or TRBD2 may fit D (6 bases each). The CDR3 contains 13 residues. Germline values: CDR1 DFQATT, CDR2 SNEGSKA (reference sequence). V lost 5 bases and J lost 0, with 9 bases in between.

In this sample, this clonotype turned up a few times. V usage is TRBV12-3 or TRBV12-4 and J usage is TRBJ1-5, with unresolved D. The V end lost 2 bases, the J end lost 4 bases, and 9 bases lay between the germline ends. The CDR3 sequence is 14 residues long. As DNA, the CDR3 is TGTGCCAGCAGTTTAAGGCACCCTAATCAGCCCCAGCATTTT. Amino acids: CASSLRHPNQPQHF.

There are many counts of this clonotype. The V gene is TRBV5-1, the J gene TRBJ2-1; D might be TRBD2 (5 bases). V shed 4 bases and J shed 5 bases, with 13 bases lying between them. Germline loops: CDR1 SGHRS, CDR2 YFSETQ. The CDR3 is 14 amino acids. In DNA form, the CDR3 reads TGCGCCAGCAGCACAAGCGGAGCCAACAATGAGCAGTTCTTC. It yields the protein CASSTSGANNEQFF.

The rearrangement links TRBV29-1 to TRBJ2-1, with D maybe TRBD2 (6 bases). The CDR3 is 14 residues long. The V gene lost 2 bases and the J gene lost 1 base, with 9 bases spanning the gap. Germline assignment: CDR1 SQVTM and CDR2 ANQGSEA. This chain's CDR3 is CSVEIRGSYNEQFF. The CDR3 region has the DNA TGCAGCGTTGAAATCCGGGGGTCCTACAATGAGCAGTTCTTC.

This clonotype was counted only a few times. The CDR3 DNA follows: TGTGCCAGCAGCCGAAACCCCCGGGTCACTGAAGCTTTCTTT. Protein product: CASSRNPRVTEAFF. The rearrangement joins TRBV7-2 to TRBJ1-1; D gene unclear. CDR3 size: 14 residues. The germline gives CDR1 SGHTA, CDR2 FQGNSA. The germline V and J ends were trimmed by 5 bases and 4 bases, with 14 bases remaining between them.

The chain links TRBV7-8 to TRBJ1-1; the D is unclear. CDR1 and CDR2 from the germline V gene are SGHVS and FQNEAQ. The V and J ends lost 2 bases and 0 bases respectively, with 7 bases between them. The CDR3 sequence is 14 residues long. The CDR3 is CASSLSGMNTEAFF. CDR3 bases: TGTGCCAGCAGCTTAAGCGGCATGAACACTGAAGCTTTCTTT.

The genes are TRBV6-6 and TRBJ1-1, with D tentatively TRBD1 (6 bases). The CDR3 loop spans 15 amino acids. Between the trimmed V and J ends, which lost 0 bases and 1 base, there was a span of 9 bases. Per germline, CDR1 MNHNY and CDR2 SVGAGI (reference sequence). The CDR3 nucleotides read TGTGCCAGCAGTTACTCGGGGGCAGGGAACACTGAAGCTTTCTTT. Protein sequence: CASSYSGAGNTEAFF.

The chain is built from TRBV20-1 and TRBJ1-1; the D gene is possibly TRBD1 (6 bases). With 4 bases removed from V and 6 bases from J, the gap between germline ends came to 12 bases. CDR1 DFQATT and CDR2 SNEGSKA come from the germline V gene (reference sequence). CDR3 length equals 12 residues. The CDR3 loop is CSAIGTRAEAFF. CDR3 nucleotide sequence: TGCAGTGCTATAGGGACACGAGCTGAAGCTTTCTTT.

J is TRBJ1-5 and V is TRBV6-2 or TRBV6-3; 7 positions match TRBD1. Germline lookup yields CDR1 MNHEY and CDR2 SVGEGT. V dropped 7 bases and J dropped 4; count of bases not matched to a gene: 4. The CDR3 is 13 amino acids. CDR3 region: CASTNRGNQPQHF. The CDR3 bases are TGTGCCAGCACCAACAGGGGAAATCAGCCCCAGCATTTT.

This clonotype was observed at least ten times. This chain joins TRBV27 and TRBJ2-3; the match to TRBD2 covers 15 bases. The CDR3 is made up of 16 amino acids. Per the germline V gene, CDR1 is MNHEY and CDR2 is SMNVEV (reference sequence). Trimming at V came to 4 bases and at J to 5 bases, leaving 4 bases not matched to a gene. The CDR3 bases are TGTGCCAGCAGTTCCGGACTAGCGGGAGGGGGAGATACGCAGTATTTT. Its translation is CASSSGLAGGGDTQYF.

This clonotype showed up just a few times. J is TRBJ1-4 and V is TRBV5-1; D call uncertain. Germline CDR1 and CDR2: SGHRS and YFSETQ. This CDR3 is 15 amino acids long. V was shortened by 0 bases and J by 9 bases, with 15 bases between the two germline ends. CDR3 loop: CASSLVAGIVKKLFF. Written as DNA, the CDR3 is TGCGCCAGCAGCTTGGTCGCGGGAATAGTAAAAAAACTGTTTTTT.

V and J are TRBV10-3 and TRBJ1-5, with D uncertain. From germline, CDR1 is ENHRY and CDR2 SYGVKD. This CDR3 contains 15 residues. The V gene lost 6 bases and the J gene lost 0 bases, with 12 bases spanning the gap. The CDR3 region is CAISHGSYSNQPQHF. CDR3 sequence (DNA): TGTGCCATCAGCCACGGCAGTTATAGCAATCAGCCCCAGCATTTT.

The chain carries TRBV11-2 and TRBJ1-1, with D perhaps TRBD1 (6 bases). Trimming took off 5 bases at V and 1 base at J, with 11 bases between the two ends. This CDR3 is 14 amino acids long. Per the germline V gene, CDR1 is SGHAT and CDR2 is FQNNGV. DNA of the CDR3: TGTGCCAGCAGCGGAGAGGGGGGGAACACTGAAGCTTTCTTT. Translation gives CASSGEGGNTEAFF.

At least ten counts were recorded for this clonotype. The chain uses TRBV11-3 and TRBJ2-2; D is ambiguous. Germline values: CDR1 SGHNT, CDR2 YENEEA. This CDR3 has 12 residues. Trimming took 4 bases from V and 7 from J, leaving 7 bases between them. CDR3 amino acids: CASSSRFGELFF. For the CDR3, the DNA is TGTGCCAGCAGCTCTAGATTCGGGGAGCTGTTTTTT.

Turning to this clonotype: This may stem from a read error, because a much larger clone lies one nucleotide away. The chain carries TRBV5-1 and TRBJ2-7, with unresolved D. Germline V gene lookup returns CDR1 SGHRS and CDR2 YFSETQ. CDR3 length: 13 residues. The CDR3, as DNA: TGCGCCGGCAGCTTGGCCGGTCTCTGGGAGCAGTACTTC. This sequence encodes CAGSLAGLWEQYF.

V gene TRBV29-1 combines with J gene TRBJ2-5; D gene ambiguous. Trimming took off 4 bases at V and 5 bases at J, with 11 bases between the two ends. The length of the CDR3 is 12 residues. Per the germline V gene, CDR1 is SQVTM and CDR2 is ANQGSEA. The CDR3 DNA reads TGCAGCGTTGGAATGGGGTTGGAGACCCAGTACTTC. Translating gives CSVGMGLETQYF.